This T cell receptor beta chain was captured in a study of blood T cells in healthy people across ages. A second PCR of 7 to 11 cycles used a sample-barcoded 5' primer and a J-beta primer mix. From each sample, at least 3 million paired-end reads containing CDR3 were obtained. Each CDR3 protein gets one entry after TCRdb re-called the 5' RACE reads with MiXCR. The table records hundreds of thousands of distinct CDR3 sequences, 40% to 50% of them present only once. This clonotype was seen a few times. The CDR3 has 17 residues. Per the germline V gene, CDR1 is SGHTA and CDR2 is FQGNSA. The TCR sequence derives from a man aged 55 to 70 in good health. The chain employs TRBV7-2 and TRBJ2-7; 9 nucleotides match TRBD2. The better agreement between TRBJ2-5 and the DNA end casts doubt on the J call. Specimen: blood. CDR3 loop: CASSLGFAGGQMKTQYF. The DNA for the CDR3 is TGTGCCAGCAGCTTAGGTTTTGCGGGGGGGCAAATGAAGACCCAGTACTTC.